Listed here are 8 T cell receptor beta chains from one sample, sequenced in a study of shared clonotypes between healthy human individuals. Cells designated naive CD8 were CD45RO-negative and were positively selected for CCR7, with terminally differentiated effector memory CD45RA+ cells excluded. Produced via immunoSEQ multiplex PCR; TCRdb's table is partial and in-frame only. The repertoire holds around 650,000 clones, with approximately 96% as singletons. The sequenced sample consisted of naive CD8+ T cells sorted from blood. Source of these receptors: a woman in her thirties in good health.

This chain uses TRBV19 with TRBJ2-7; D unclear. Trimming left V 4 bases short and J 3 bases short, with 7 bases between. This CDR3 is built from 12 residues. Per the germline V gene, CDR1 is LNHDA and CDR2 is SQIVND (reference sequence). CDR3 in DNA: TGTGCCAGTAGTAGTGACGGCTACGAGCAGTACTTC. Its protein product is CASSSDGYEQYF.

This sequence joins TRBV6-1 and TRBJ2-1; TRBD1 agrees at 12 bases. The germline V gene encodes CDR1 MNHNS and CDR2 SASEGT. CDR3 length: 16 residues. V lost 4 bases, J lost 4 bases, and 5 bases stayed unmatched. The CDR3 coding sequence is TGTGCCAGCAGTGGGGACAGGGGGCGCACGTACAATGAGCAGTTCTTC. This sequence encodes CASSGDRGRTYNEQFF.

The chain couples TRBV2 to TRBJ2-1; D perhaps matches TRBD2 (6 bases). Trimming removed 6 bases from V and 7 bases from J, with 19 bases in between. Per the germline V gene, CDR1 is SNHLY and CDR2 is FYNNEI. The CDR3 has 15 amino acids. CDR3 in DNA: TGTGCCAGCAGGGGTTCCTCGGGACTCTCAAATGAGCAGTTCTTC. It encodes CASRGSSGLSNEQFF.

The chain links TRBV5-1 to TRBJ1-2, with TRBD1 identical over 8 bases. The germline V gene encodes CDR1 SGHRS and CDR2 YFSETQ. The CDR3 length is 15 residues. The ends lost 0 bases at V and 4 bases at J; junction bases unmatched: 5. The CDR3 here is CASSLGSGQGYGYTF. In nucleotides, the CDR3 is TGCGCCAGCAGCTTGGGTTCCGGACAGGGCTATGGCTACACCTTC.

The J gene is TRBJ1-3, the V gene TRBV2, with 7 bases aligning to TRBD1. Germline values: CDR1 SNHLY, CDR2 FYNNEI. V lost 0 bases and J lost 4; bases outside the gene matches: 6. This CDR3 is built from 16 residues. The CDR3 nucleotides read TGTGCCAGCAGTGAAGCGGCTTGGACAGGAGGAAACACCATATATTTT. Translated: CASSEAAWTGGNTIYF.

This rearrangement joins TRBV14 to TRBJ2-1; D is ambiguous. V was shortened by 3 bases and J by 5 bases, with 11 bases between the two germline ends. Germline V CDR1 and CDR2: SGHDN, FVKESK. CDR3 length equals 14 residues. The CDR3 here is CASSHVITNNEQFF. In nucleotides, the CDR3 is TGTGCCAGCAGCCATGTAATAACCAACAATGAGCAGTTCTTC.

This clone was detected once. The CDR3 reads CASSQDPIAGAYYNEQFF. The CDR3 DNA is TGTGCCAGCAGCCAAGACCCAATAGCGGGCGCCTACTACAATGAGCAGTTCTTC. The chain links TRBV4-2 to TRBJ2-1, with TRBD2 identical over 7 bases. This CDR3 spans 18 amino acids. Per germline, CDR1 LGHNA and CDR2 YNFKEQ. J gave up 3 bases and V 0 bases, and 11 bases lay outside the gene matches.

The chain joins TRBV2 to TRBJ2-3; D might be TRBD2 (6 bases). Trimming cost V 10 bases and J 5 bases, with 16 bases left between them. Germline CDR1 and CDR2: SNHLY and FYNNEI. This CDR3 has 13 residues. CDR3 nucleotide sequence: TGTGCCACCCTAGGGCGGGGTGTAGATACGCAGTATTTT. Protein product: CATLGRGVDTQYF.